The present entry profiles one T cell receptor beta chain with its context. Original processing methods: Reference gene primer amplification yielded estimated nucleated cell counts. Clones were read by immunoSEQ multiplex PCR, and TCRdb kept only the in-frame ones, dropping some. The V and J calls and clone size are taken from that table; D and trimming were inferred from the DNA. The sample shows 200,000 to 250,000 clones, nearly 90% of them seen only once. The data were taken from a study of blood T cell repertoires in COVID-19. Turning to the study itself: From T cells, B-cell-depleted T cells, or PBMCs came the material, which was cDNA or gDNA.

Trimming removed 4 bases from V and 6 bases from J; junction bases left unmatched: 5. The CDR3 extends over 15 amino acids. CDR1 and CDR2 from the germline V gene are LGHDT and YNNKEL (reference sequence). This chain joins TRBV3-1 (or the pseudogene TRBV3-2) and TRBJ1-5, with 11 nucleotides matching TRBD1. The sequenced material came from peripheral blood. The source is a young woman who had recovered from COVID-19. CDR3 sequence: CASSPGTGGRQPQHF. The CDR3 bases are TGTGCCAGCAGCCCTGGGACAGGGGGTCGTCAGCCCCAGCATTTT.